This T cell receptor beta chain originates from a study of immune heterogeneity within non-small cell lung tumors. Study-level information: A few squamous cell carcinomas, some 11 non-squamous carcinomas and 1 not otherwise specified made up the tumors. Points from the study as a whole: Dominant CDR3 beta clonotypes repeated across a patient's tumor loci, while different loci held unique high-frequency clones.

This clonotype counts as large. Its antigen is still unknown. The template for each sample was 550 to 700 ng of genomic DNA, which had been extracted from bulk tumor tissue. Multiple widely separated biopsies were taken from each primary tumor at surgery. Newly diagnosed with untreated non-small cell lung cancer, the patients underwent curative surgery. It was newly diagnosed non-small cell lung cancer patients having surgery with curative intent who served as donors. Using 32 V and 13 J primers, multiplex PCR amplified TCR beta CDR3. TCRdb analysed the multiplex PCR reads with MiXCR anew, one entry per CDR3 protein. The sample shows approximately 2,500 distinct CDR3 sequences, 14% to 15% of them seen only once. V lost 6 bases, J lost 6 bases, and 12 bases lay in between. CDR3 length: 12 amino acids. CDR1 and CDR2 from the germline V gene are LNHDA and SQIVND (reference sequence).

Specimen: lung tumor tissue. This clonotype was obtained from a female donor with non-small cell lung cancer. V usage is TRBV19 and J usage is TRBJ2-7, with D tentatively TRBD2 (6 bases). Here the CDR3 DNA reads TGTGCCAGTAGACCGACCGGGGGCGAGCAGTACTTC. Protein product: CASRPTGGEQYF.